The clone carrying this TCR beta chain was recorded many times. Its antigen is not known. The CDR3 is 12 amino acids. Trimming shortened V by 2 bases and J by 4 bases, and 4 bases separated the two germline ends. These data belong to a study of T-cell reconstitution after alpha-beta-depleted transplantation in children. Whole-study results and caveats: At day 60, the high TCRbeta diversity found in some patients originated from recipient T cells and thymic progenitors that had survived. Several hundred graft clones that had expanded were reportedly the source of alpha-beta T cells about two months after transplant.

A TCRbeta library incorporating unique molecular identifiers was prepared. Each CDR3 protein is one row after TCRdb ran MiXCR on the PCR reads. Of around 200,000 distinct CDR3 sequences in the sample, 9.5% to 13% were seen once. This receptor was identified in a child less than two years old with acute myeloid leukemia, due to receive a stem cell transplant. The chain couples TRBV12-3 or TRBV12-4 to TRBJ2-3, with no clear D. The sample was PBMCs, taken before TCRalphabeta/CD19-depleted stem cell transplant. CDR3 loop: CASSLMADTQYF. The DNA of the CDR3 is TGTGCCAGCAGTTTAATGGCAGATACGCAGTATTTT.